This T cell receptor beta chain was sequenced for a study of shared clonotypes between healthy human individuals. Study details: Per donor, CD8 memory used one plate, CD8 naive used two, CD4 memory used three and CD4 naive used three.

The investigators split CD4+ cells into a CD45RA+ naive subset and a CD45RA-negative memory subset. Method: immunoSEQ multiplex PCR; TCRdb's copy keeps in-frame clones and lacks some. The sample shows roughly 2.2 million clones, 93% of them seen only once. The CDR3 is 14 residues long. V gave up 4 bases and J gave up 2 bases; unmatched junction bases: 2. Germline values: CDR1 SGHRS, CDR2 YFSETQ. The chain carries TRBV5-1 and TRBJ2-3, with 9 positions matching TRBD2. The sequence was obtained from a young man in good health. Some clones in this sample may be carry-over from other donors' samples. Material: naive CD4+ T cells from PBMCs. Subset in this sample: CD45RA+ positively selected. The CDR3 protein is CASSLAGHTDTQYF. The CDR3 nucleotides read TGCGCCAGCAGCCTAGCGGGACACACAGATACGCAGTATTTT.